The 17 T cell receptor beta chains below all came from one sample that was sequenced in a study of T cells in Graves' hyperthyroidism and ophthalmopathy. Authors of the study amplified TCR beta CDR3 regions from RNA transcripts. TCR CDR3 regions were first amplified by RT-PCR with HTBI primers. MiXCR, run by TCRdb on the multiplex PCR reads, gives a single entry per CDR3 protein. This repertoire shows hundreds of thousands of distinct CDR3 sequences, roughly 45% found once; its top ten account for about 7%. The source material was peripheral blood or thyroid tissue (not recorded which). Every receptor here comes from an adult man with Graves' disease, either hyperthyroidism or ophthalmopathy (not recorded which).

Only a few counts were recorded for this clonotype. The chain couples TRBV20-1 to TRBJ1-1; maybe TRBD1 (5 bases). Germline V CDR1 and CDR2: DFQATT, SNEGSKA (reference sequence). This CDR3 is 13 amino acids long. The ends were cut back, 6 bases at V and 1 base at J, with 12 bases in the middle. This CDR3 is CSAGGLSNTEAFF. The CDR3 bases are TGCAGTGCCGGGGGACTGTCGAACACTGAAGCTTTCTTT.

This sequence joins TRBV7-2 and TRBJ2-7, with TRBD2 matching 14 bases. The V and J ends lost 3 bases and 1 base, in that order; junction bases with no gene match: 8. Looked up from germline, CDR1 is SGHTA and CDR2 is FQGNSA. CDR3 length: 18 amino acids. For the CDR3, the DNA is TGTGCCAGCAGCTTGGTGACTAGCGGGAGGGCTTCGTCCTACGAGCAGTACTTC. This encodes CASSLVTSGRASSYEQYF.

This clonotype has at least ten counts. The V call is TRBV7-2, the J call TRBJ1-2; D unclear. V lost 2 bases and J 5 bases, leaving 12 bases between the germline ends. This CDR3 spans 14 amino acids. From germline, CDR1 is SGHTA and CDR2 FQGNSA. The CDR3 region is CASSLRTDGYGYTF. The DNA of the CDR3 is TGTGCCAGCAGCTTACGCACCGACGGGTATGGCTACACCTTC.

The chain couples TRBV19 to TRBJ2-2; no clear D gene. Trimming took 9 bases from V and 6 from J, leaving 14 bases between them. The CDR3 is made up of 13 amino acids. In germline, CDR1 is LNHDA, CDR2 SQIVND (reference sequence). The CDR3 sequence: CASSLWVAGELFF. In nucleotides, the CDR3 is TGTGCCAGCAGTTTATGGGTGGCCGGGGAGCTGTTTTTT.

In this sample, this clonotype turned up many times. The rearrangement uses TRBV6-6 and TRBJ2-7; possibly TRBD1 for D (5 bases). The CDR3 is made up of 15 amino acids. Germline assignment: CDR1 MNHNY and CDR2 SVGAGI (reference sequence). V was shortened by 5 bases and J by 3 bases, with 17 bases between the two germline ends. This CDR3 is CASSAPTGQGYEQYF. DNA of the CDR3: TGTGCCAGCAGTGCACCAACGGGCCAGGGCTACGAGCAGTACTTC.

With respect to this clonotype: A much larger clone lies one base from this, so it may be a read error. This chain joins TRBV7-2 and TRBJ1-2; D unresolved. The CDR3 spans 13 residues. Trimming removed 2 bases from V and 4 bases from J, with 8 bases in between. Looked up from germline, CDR1 is SGHTA and CDR2 is FQGNSA. This chain's CDR3 is CASSLPPLYGYTF. DNA for the CDR3: TGTGCCAGCAGCTTACCACCCCTCTATGGCTACACCTTC.

The chain employs TRBV25-1 and TRBJ1-2, with a possible D match to TRBD1 (5 bases). The CDR3 consists of 14 residues. V lost 6 bases and J 6 bases, leaving 17 bases between the germline ends. Germline CDR1 MGHDK, CDR2 SYGVNS. CDR3 region: CASSPLRPGDGYTF. The CDR3 nucleotides are TGTGCCAGCAGCCCCCTACGACCGGGGGATGGCTACACCTTC.

The chain employs TRBV7-2 and TRBJ2-2, with 10 bases fitting TRBD2. The germline gives CDR1 SGHTA, CDR2 FQGNSA. The CDR3 runs 13 residues. CDR3 nucleotide sequence: TGTTGCAGCGGGACTAGCGAGCCCGGGGAGCTGTTTTTT. This sequence encodes CCSGTSEPGELFF.

This clonotype came up many times. The V call is TRBV2, the J call TRBJ1-1; the match to TRBD1 covers 7 bases. This CDR3 has 15 amino acids. Germline V gene sequence: CDR1 SNHLY, CDR2 FYNNEI. Trimming took 7 bases from V and 3 from J; bases not matched to a gene: 11. CDR3 sequence (DNA): TGTGCCAGCAAAGAGGCGACAGGGAGTTACACTGAAGCTTTCTTT. Translation: CASKEATGSYTEAFF.

J is TRBJ2-6 and V is TRBV24-1, with D possibly being TRBD1 (6 bases). Trimming took 4 bases from V and 3 from J, leaving 12 bases between them. The V gene's germline CDR1 is KGHDR and CDR2 SFDVKD. CDR3 length: 16 amino acids. The CDR3 spells CATSENRASGANVLTF. Here the CDR3 DNA reads TGTGCCACCAGTGAAAACAGGGCTAGTGGGGCCAACGTCCTGACTTTC.

This clonotype was detected many times. The chain carries TRBV7-9 and TRBJ2-5; 8 bases map to TRBD1. V trimming: 7 bases; J trimming: 3 bases; junction bases outside the gene matches: 7. Germline V CDR1 and CDR2: SEHNR, FQNEAQ (reference sequence). The CDR3 length is 14 residues. Here the CDR3 DNA reads TGTGCCAGCAACGATGGACAGGGCGAAGAGACCCAGTACTTC. Amino acids: CASNDGQGEETQYF.

The chain joins TRBV6-4 to TRBJ1-6; 7 bases align to TRBD1. J gave up 7 bases and V 2 bases, and 5 bases lay outside the gene matches. The CDR3 is 15 residues long. Germline CDR1 and CDR2: MRHNA and SNTAGT. CDR3 sequence reads: CASSDPGQRNSPLHF. CDR3 nucleotide sequence: TGTGCCAGCAGTGACCCGGGACAGAGAAATTCACCCCTCCACTTT.

J is TRBJ1-2 and V is TRBV24-1; D unclear. CDR1 is KGHDR, CDR2 SFDVKD, per germline. This CDR3 contains 12 residues. V was cut by 4 bases and J by 4 bases, with 6 bases left in between. This chain's CDR3 is CATSEGSYGYTF. As DNA, the CDR3 is TGTGCCACCAGTGAGGGGTCCTATGGCTACACCTTC.

This clonotype has more than one count but fewer than ten. The V and J genes are TRBV5-1 and TRBJ2-7; TRBD1 matches at 10 bases. Germline trimming cut 3 bases from V and 1 base from J; bases unmatched to any gene: 4. Germline V CDR1 and CDR2: SGHRS, YFSETQ. CDR3 length: 15 residues. In nucleotides, the CDR3 is TGCGCCAGCAGCTCCAGACAGGGGGCGTCCTACGAGCAGTACTTC. This sequence encodes CASSSRQGASYEQYF.

This clonotype was picked up many times. The genes are TRBV9 and TRBJ1-6; D unclear. This CDR3 is built from 15 residues. V was clipped by 0 bases and J by 5 bases, with 9 bases between them. CDR1 SGDLS and CDR2 YYNGEE come from the germline V gene. In nucleotides, the CDR3 is TGTGCCAGCAGCGTAGAGGGCGGGAATAATTCACCCCTCCACTTT. Amino acids: CASSVEGGNNSPLHF.

CDR3 loop: CSARRGNQPQQYF. The CDR3 coding sequence is TGCAGTGCTAGACGGGGGAATCAGCCCCAGCAGTACTTC. The rearrangement uses TRBV20-1 and TRBJ2-5, with D possibly matching TRBD2 (6 bases). V lost 2 bases and J lost 11, with 18 bases in between. CDR3 size: 13 residues. The V gene's germline CDR1 is DFQATT and CDR2 SNEGSKA (reference sequence).

The chain links TRBV6-5 to TRBJ2-7; D call uncertain. Germline CDR1 reads MNHEY; CDR2 reads SVGAGI. The CDR3 covers 16 residues. Trimming pared 0 bases from V and 0 bases from J, leaving 12 bases between. CDR3 bases: TGTGCCAGCAGTTACTCGACGGCCGGAACCTCCTACGAGCAGTACTTC. Translated: CASSYSTAGTSYEQYF.